This passage covers 7 T cell receptor beta chains from one sample sequenced in a study of blood T cell repertoires in COVID-19. Assay used: immunoSEQ multiplex PCR; TCRdb lists only in-frame clones, some missing. The table lists 250,000 to 300,000 clones, roughly 86% of them singletons. Source material: PBMCs or T cells enriched from blood (not recorded which). These TCRs come from a woman aged 25 to 45 who had recovered from COVID-19.

The chain links TRBV30 to TRBJ2-6; no firm D call. The V gene lost 5 bases and the J gene lost 4 bases, with 9 bases spanning the gap. CDR1 is GTSNPN, CDR2 SVGIG, per germline (reference sequence). The length of the CDR3 is 13 residues. In DNA, the CDR3 is TGTGCCTGGTGGGCGTGGGGGGCCAACGTCCTGACTTTC. Its protein product is CAWWAWGANVLTF.

The chain recombines TRBV4-3 with TRBJ1-3; D is unclear. This CDR3 comprises 15 residues. V was pared by 0 bases and J by 2 bases, with 8 bases between. In germline, CDR1 is LGHNA, CDR2 YSLEER. The chain's CDR3 is CASSQERGAGNTIYF. CDR3 coding DNA: TGCGCCAGCAGCCAAGAACGAGGTGCTGGAAACACCATATATTTT.

The V and J genes are TRBV9 and TRBJ1-2, with 10 bases matching TRBD1. The CDR3 has 15 residues. CDR1 is SGDLS, CDR2 YYNGEE, per germline. Trimming took 3 bases from V and 5 from J; bases not matched to a gene: 7. The CDR3 region has the DNA TGTGCCAGCAGCGCACCCGGGACAGGGGCTTATGGCTACACCTTC. It encodes CASSAPGTGAYGYTF.

The gene calls are TRBV2 and TRBJ1-3; 8 bases match TRBD1. The germline gives CDR1 SNHLY, CDR2 FYNNEI. The V gene end was trimmed by 5 bases and the J gene end by 2 bases; junction bases not matched to a gene: 2. The CDR3 sequence is 14 residues long. The CDR3 loop is CASSSQGAGNTIYF. DNA of the CDR3: TGTGCCAGCAGTTCACAGGGGGCTGGAAACACCATATATTTT.

This CDR3 reads CASSLYDRGSEAFF. The CDR3 DNA is TGTGCCAGCAGCTTATATGACAGGGGCTCTGAAGCTTTCTTT. The chain recombines TRBV13 with TRBJ1-1, with 8 bases identical to TRBD1. V trimming: 2 bases; J trimming: 6 bases; junction bases outside the gene matches: 5. CDR3 length equals 14 residues. CDR1 and CDR2 (germline): PRHDT, FYEKMQ (reference sequence).

The chain joins TRBV6-5 to TRBJ2-7; D may be TRBD1 (6 bases). Germline V gives CDR1 MNHEY, CDR2 SVGAGI. V lost 2 bases to trimming and J lost 4 bases, with 12 bases between them. CDR3 length equals 14 residues. CDR3 protein: CASSYGGTGYEQYF. The CDR3 region has the DNA TGTGCCAGCAGTTACGGGGGAACAGGGTACGAGCAGTACTTC.

This clone is a singleton in its sample. This rearrangement joins TRBV27 to TRBJ1-5; unclear D gene. The CDR3 covers 13 residues. The germline gives CDR1 MNHEY, CDR2 SMNVEV (reference sequence). V lost 4 bases and J 4 bases, leaving 8 bases between the germline ends. This chain's CDR3 is CASSYFRNQPQHF. Written as DNA, the CDR3 is TGTGCCAGCAGTTACTTTCGAAATCAGCCCCAGCATTTT.